A single sample gave rise to the 26 T cell receptor beta chains below, sequenced in a study of blood T cell repertoires in COVID-19. Using immunoSEQ multiplex PCR, the repertoire was profiled, and TCRdb retains in-frame clones only, with some absent. The table has about 190,000 clones, around 90% seen once; the top ten hold approximately 6.7%. Sequencing used peripheral blood. These receptors all come from a man aged 35 to 55 with acute or convalescent COVID-19.

The J gene is TRBJ1-1, the V gene TRBV29-1, with a tentative D call TRBD1 (6 bases). Per germline, CDR1 SQVTM and CDR2 ANQGSEA. CDR3 length: 13 amino acids. V dropped 3 bases and J dropped 8 bases, with 16 bases sitting between them. CDR3 DNA: TGCAGCGTTGAGGTAGCGGCGGGGGCCGAAGCTTTCTTT. Residues: CSVEVAAGAEAFF.

The V and J genes are TRBV18 and TRBJ1-3; D is undetermined. V lost 1 base to trimming and J lost 4 bases, with 11 bases between them. The CDR3 is made up of 15 amino acids. Germline V gives CDR1 KGHSH, CDR2 LQKENI. CDR3 residues: CASSPQEIDGNTIYF. CDR3 in DNA: TGTGCCAGCTCACCACAGGAGATAGACGGAAACACCATATATTTT.

The chain couples TRBV2 to TRBJ1-2, with 9 bases matching TRBD1. Germline values: CDR1 SNHLY, CDR2 FYNNEI. The ends lost 2 bases at V and 8 bases at J; junction bases unmatched: 3. This CDR3 is built from 13 residues. The CDR3 coding sequence is TGTGCCAGCAGTGAATCGGGACAGGGCGGCTACACCTTC. Translation: CASSESGQGGYTF. Combining the CDR3 with reference TRBV2 and TRBJ1-2 gives the whole variable domain EPEVTQTPSHQVTQMGQEVILRCVPISNHLYFYWYRQILGQKVEFLVSFYNNEISEKSEIFDDQFSVERPDGSNFTLKIRSTKLEDSAMYFCASSESGQGGYTFGSGTRLTVV.

V gene TRBV28 combines with J gene TRBJ2-1, with D perhaps matching TRBD1 (5 bases). This CDR3 is 15 amino acids long. The germline gives CDR1 MDHEN, CDR2 SYDVKM. V shed 6 bases and J shed 0 bases, with 12 bases lying between them. CDR3 sequence: CASSQTGSSYNEQFF. CDR3 DNA: TGTGCCAGCAGCCAAACAGGTAGCTCCTACAATGAGCAGTTCTTC.

The gene calls are TRBV30 and TRBJ2-7, with 10 bases lining up with TRBD1. Trimming at V came to 7 bases and at J to 2 bases, leaving 2 bases not matched to a gene. The CDR3 runs to 12 residues. CDR1 and CDR2 from the germline V gene are GTSNPN and SVGIG (reference sequence). The CDR3 sequence: CAFGTGAYEQYF. The CDR3 DNA sequence: TGTGCCTTCGGGACAGGGGCCTACGAGCAGTACTTC.

The rearrangement links TRBV12-3 or TRBV12-4 to TRBJ2-7, with D possibly being TRBD2 (5 bases). Trimming took 2 bases from V and 4 from J, leaving 6 bases between them. There are 12 residues in the CDR3. The CDR3 region has the DNA TGTGCCAGCAGTTTACCGGGGTACGAGCAGTACTTC. Protein product: CASSLPGYEQYF.

This rearrangement joins TRBV19 to TRBJ1-6; no clear D gene. Deletions cut 6 bases from V and 0 bases from J, with 12 bases between. This CDR3 has 16 residues. The germline CDR1 and CDR2 sequences are LNHDA and SQIVND (reference sequence). The CDR3 loop is CASSPRRVSYNSPLHF. Here the CDR3 DNA reads TGTGCCAGTAGCCCTCGGAGGGTCTCCTATAATTCACCCCTCCACTTT.

V is TRBV4-1 and J is TRBJ2-2, with a possible D match to TRBD2 (7 bases). CDR1 is MGHRA, CDR2 YSYEKL, per germline. The germline V and J ends were trimmed by 2 bases and 7 bases, with 14 bases remaining between them. CDR3 length equals 15 residues. This CDR3 reads CASSQRGGQLGELFF. As DNA, the CDR3 is TGCGCCAGCAGCCAAAGGGGGGGGCAACTCGGGGAGCTGTTTTTT.

J is TRBJ1-2 and V is TRBV29-1, with TRBD1 as a possible D gene (5 bases). The V gene's germline CDR1 is SQVTM and CDR2 ANQGSEA. Deletions cut 3 bases from V and 0 bases from J, with 5 bases between. The CDR3 runs 12 residues. CDR3 DNA: TGCAGCGTTGACAGGGCTAACTATGGCTACACCTTC. Its translation: CSVDRANYGYTF.

The chain links TRBV29-1 to TRBJ2-7; 8 nucleotides match TRBD2. This CDR3 comprises 12 residues. With V trimmed by 6 bases and J by 5 bases, 6 bases remained unmatched. The V gene's germline CDR1 is SQVTM and CDR2 ANQGSEA. CDR3 amino acids: CSVGTRLDEQYF. In DNA, the CDR3 is TGCAGCGTCGGGACTAGACTCGACGAGCAGTACTTC.

This chain uses TRBV19 with TRBJ2-7; 10 bases are shared with TRBD1. The CDR3 is 14 amino acids. Germline V lookup: CDR1 LNHDA, CDR2 SQIVND (reference sequence). With V trimmed by 3 bases and J by 3 bases, 2 bases remained unmatched. CDR3 nucleotide sequence: TGTGCCAGTAGTATGACAGGGGGCAACTACGAGCAGTACTTC. This encodes CASSMTGGNYEQYF.

V and J are TRBV28 and TRBJ1-4; 7 bases fit TRBD1. Trimming cost V 4 bases and J 8 bases; bases outside gene matches: 7. The germline CDR1 and CDR2 sequences are MDHEN and SYDVKM. The CDR3 sequence is 14 residues long. This CDR3 reads CASSSTGIGEKLFF. CDR3 sequence (DNA): TGTGCCAGCAGTTCGACAGGGATCGGAGAAAAACTGTTTTTT.

The chain has TRBV5-6 and TRBJ2-7; the D gene is possibly TRBD2 (5 bases). V shed 6 bases and J shed 3 bases, with 13 bases lying between them. Per germline, CDR1 SGHDT and CDR2 YYEEEE. The CDR3 sequence is 13 residues long. The chain's CDR3 is CASNMRVVYEQYF. CDR3 bases: TGTGCCAGCAACATGAGGGTGGTCTACGAGCAGTACTTC.

The chain links TRBV25-1 to TRBJ1-2, with a possible D match to TRBD1 (5 bases). In germline, CDR1 is MGHDK, CDR2 SYGVNS. The CDR3 has 14 amino acids. V dropped 5 bases and J dropped 6 bases, with 16 bases sitting between them. CDR3: CASSQGSGLDGYTF. CDR3 in DNA: TGTGCCAGCAGTCAAGGGTCAGGGTTGGATGGCTACACCTTC.

V and J are TRBV5-8 and TRBJ2-2; TRBD2 aligns across 9 bases. The V segment lost 4 bases and the J segment 7 bases; nucleotides outside the gene matches: 17. Germline V gene data show CDR1 as SGHTS and CDR2 as YDEGEE. This CDR3 has 18 amino acids. Here the CDR3 reads CASSQARWRGGLGGELFF. In DNA, the CDR3 is TGTGCCAGCAGCCAAGCGAGGTGGCGGGGGGGCCTCGGCGGGGAGCTGTTTTTT.

The chain links TRBV2 to TRBJ2-7; 10 bases fit TRBD1. The V and J ends lost 7 bases and 0 bases, in that order; junction bases with no gene match: 9. CDR3 size: 16 residues. Germline V CDR1 and CDR2: SNHLY, FYNNEI. CDR3 DNA sequence: TGTGCCAGCATAAAAGGGAGGGACAGGGGCTCCTACGAGCAGTACTTC. This encodes CASIKGRDRGSYEQYF.

The chain uses TRBV2 and TRBJ2-2; D gene unclear. There are 14 residues in the CDR3. The germline CDR1 and CDR2 sequences are SNHLY and FYNNEI. The V gene lost 4 bases and the J gene lost 2 bases, with 8 bases spanning the gap. The CDR3 protein is CASSAQVNTGELFF. The CDR3 coding sequence is TGTGCCAGCAGTGCCCAGGTTAACACCGGGGAGCTGTTTTTT.

CDR3 DNA: TGCAGCACCGGGGGAGTCTACGAGCAGTACTTC. As protein: CSTGGVYEQYF. The chain recombines TRBV20-1 with TRBJ2-7, with D possibly being TRBD2 (6 bases). The CDR3 is 11 amino acids. The germline V gene has CDR1 DFQATT and CDR2 SNEGSKA (reference sequence).

The sample holds one count of this clone. This sequence joins TRBV2 and TRBJ1-3; D unclear. V was shortened by 7 bases and J by 3 bases, with 16 bases between the two germline ends. The CDR3 is made up of 15 amino acids. Germline V gives CDR1 SNHLY, CDR2 FYNNEI. CDR3 DNA: TGTGCCAGCAAGCGCTCTAGGTCCGATGGAAACACCATATATTTT. Translated: CASKRSRSDGNTIYF.

The chain recombines TRBV7-3 with TRBJ2-2; TRBD2 agrees at 7 bases. J lost 6 bases, V lost 1 base, and 2 bases had no gene match. Germline V gene sequence: CDR1 SGHTA, CDR2 FQGTGA. The CDR3 has 14 residues. CDR3 amino acids: CASSLSLAAGELFF. CDR3 nucleotide sequence: TGTGCCAGCAGCTTAAGCCTAGCGGCCGGGGAGCTGTTTTTT.

This clone showed up just once. The chain is built from TRBV4-2 and TRBJ1-1, with a possible D match to TRBD1 (5 bases). Looked up from germline, CDR1 is LGHNA and CDR2 is YNFKEQ. Trimming removed 1 base from V and 1 base from J, with 10 bases in between. The length of the CDR3 is 15 residues. CDR3 region: CASSQGRGGNTEAFF. The CDR3 DNA is TGTGCCAGCAGCCAAGGCCGGGGGGGGAACACTGAAGCTTTCTTT.

The V call is TRBV3-1 (or the pseudogene TRBV3-2), the J call TRBJ1-1; TRBD1 agrees at 7 bases. The CDR3 runs 16 residues. Germline CDR1 reads LGHDT; CDR2 reads YNNKEL (reference sequence). After removal of 4 bases from V and 1 base from J, the junction contained 9 bases not matched to a gene. The CDR3 bases are TGTGCCAGCAGCCTTAGGACAGGACTCCAGAACACTGAAGCTTTCTTT. It specifies CASSLRTGLQNTEAFF.

This clone was counted only a few times. The genes are TRBV19 and TRBJ1-1, with TRBD1 identical over 8 bases. Germline V gives CDR1 LNHDA, CDR2 SQIVND (reference sequence). The CDR3 extends over 11 amino acids. Trimming took 9 bases from V and 6 from J; bases not matched to a gene: 3. The CDR3 nucleotides read TGTGCCAGCGGACAGGGCCCTGAAGCTTTCTTT. It encodes CASGQGPEAFF.

The chain has TRBV5-1 and TRBJ1-6; D possibly corresponds to TRBD1 (5 bases). The CDR3 has 14 amino acids. Germline CDR1 SGHRS, CDR2 YFSETQ. Trimming cost V 4 bases and J 9 bases, with 14 bases left between them. The CDR3: CASSLETASSPLHF. The CDR3 region has the DNA TGCGCCAGCAGCCTCGAGACAGCCAGTTCACCCCTCCACTTT.

This clone was seen once. This chain joins TRBV7-9 and TRBJ1-6; weak D call: TRBD1 (6 bases). This CDR3 spans 13 amino acids. CDR1 and CDR2 (germline): SEHNR, FQNEAQ (reference sequence). The CDR3 region is CAGGGNYNSPLHF. CDR3 nucleotides: TGTGCGGGCGGGGGCAACTATAATTCACCCCTCCACTTT.

This clone was counted a single time. The rearrangement uses TRBV5-4 and TRBJ1-1; possible D gene TRBD1, 5 bases. The germline V and J ends were trimmed by 2 bases and 8 bases, with 10 bases remaining between them. The CDR3 consists of 12 residues. Germline-derived CDR1 and CDR2 are SGHNT and YYREEE (reference sequence). CDR3 sequence (DNA): TGTGCCAGCAGCTTACGAGACAGCGAAGCTTTCTTT. Amino acids: CASSLRDSEAFF.